A selection of T cell receptor beta chains follows, all from one sample in a study of CD8 T cells in Susac syndrome. TCRdb recomputed calls from the immunoSEQ multiplex PCR reads with MiXCR, one row per CDR3 protein. This table has about 210,000 distinct CDR3 sequences, approximately 95% appearing once. The specimen sequenced was CD4+ T cells from PBMCs. The receptors shown here come from a human donor with multiple sclerosis. The CDR3 runs from the conserved cysteine through the conserved F or W. The D gene is left open where the match is weak. A row's size may be missing; if present it is once, few, many or a size class.

j_call v_call clone_size d_call cdr3_aa cdr3_nt
TRBJ1-5 TRBV3-1 . . CASSKSGSQPQHF TGTGCCAGTTCTAAATCGGGGAGTCAGCCCCAGCATTTT
TRBJ2-3 TRBV3-1 . TRBD2 CASSRRLAGGSAYTDTQYF TGTGCCAGCAGCCGCAGACTAGCGGGGGGAAGCGCCTACACAGATACGCAGTATTTT
TRBJ2-1 TRBV10-3 once TRBD2 CAISEAGGYYNEQFF TGTGCCATCAGTGAGGCGGGGGGGTACTACAATGAGCAGTTCTTC
TRBJ1-2 TRBV29-1 . . CSVLEAGYTF TGCAGCGTTCTTGAGGCAGGCTACACCTTC
TRBJ1-1 TRBV29-1 . . CSVEVPGKNTEAFF TGCAGCGTTGAAGTACCAGGGAAGAACACTGAAGCTTTCTTT
TRBJ2-7 TRBV5-1 . TRBD1 CASRTTGGSYEQYF TGCGCCAGCAGAACGACAGGGGGATCCTACGAGCAGTACTTC
TRBJ1-6 TRBV20-1 . . CSAMPGRLSPLHF TGCAGTGCCATGCCGGGGCGGCTCTCACCCCTCCACTTT
TRBJ2-3 TRBV24-1 once . CATSEGGPTDTQYF TGTGCCACCTCTGAGGGGGGGCCCACAGATACGCAGTATTTT
TRBJ1-1 TRBV29-1 . . CSVVQWGAEAFF TGCAGCGTTGTCCAGTGGGGGGCTGAAGCTTTCTTT
TRBJ2-3 TRBV25-1 . . CASSKVATQYF TGTGCCAGCAGTAAGGTTGCTACGCAGTATTTT
TRBJ2-3 TRBV30 . TRBD1 CALESRDSQTDTQYF TGTGCCCTCGAGTCCCGGGACAGCCAAACAGATACGCAGTATTTT
TRBJ2-5 TRBV27 . . CASSLGLKQETQYF TGTGCCAGCAGTTTGGGGCTGAAGCAAGAGACCCAGTACTTC
TRBJ1-1 TRBV27 . . CASSFGVGEAFF TGTGCCAGCAGTTTTGGGGTCGGTGAAGCTTTCTTT
TRBJ1-1 TRBV7-9 . . CASSLRGASNTEAFF TGTGCCAGCAGCTTGCGAGGGGCGTCGAACACTGAAGCTTTCTTT